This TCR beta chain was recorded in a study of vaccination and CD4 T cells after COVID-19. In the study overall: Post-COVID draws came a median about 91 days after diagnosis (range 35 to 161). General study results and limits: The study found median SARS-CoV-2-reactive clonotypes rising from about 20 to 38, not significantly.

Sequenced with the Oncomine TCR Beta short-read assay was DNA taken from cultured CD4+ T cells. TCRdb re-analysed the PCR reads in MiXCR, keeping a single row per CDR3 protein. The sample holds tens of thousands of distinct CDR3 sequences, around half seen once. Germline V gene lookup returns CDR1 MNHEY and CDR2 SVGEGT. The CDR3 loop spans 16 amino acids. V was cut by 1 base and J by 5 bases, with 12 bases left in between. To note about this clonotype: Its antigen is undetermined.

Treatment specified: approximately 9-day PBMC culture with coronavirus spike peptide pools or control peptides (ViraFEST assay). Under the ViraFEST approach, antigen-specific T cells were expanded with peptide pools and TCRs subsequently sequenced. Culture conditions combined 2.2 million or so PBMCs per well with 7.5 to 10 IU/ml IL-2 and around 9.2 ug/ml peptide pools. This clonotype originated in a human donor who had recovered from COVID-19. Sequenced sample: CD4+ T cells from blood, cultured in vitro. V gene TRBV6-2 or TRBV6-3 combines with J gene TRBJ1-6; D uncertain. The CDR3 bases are TGTGCCAGCAGTTACTTCGCCGCACCGGATAATTCACCCCTCCACTTT. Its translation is CASSYFAAPDNSPLHF.